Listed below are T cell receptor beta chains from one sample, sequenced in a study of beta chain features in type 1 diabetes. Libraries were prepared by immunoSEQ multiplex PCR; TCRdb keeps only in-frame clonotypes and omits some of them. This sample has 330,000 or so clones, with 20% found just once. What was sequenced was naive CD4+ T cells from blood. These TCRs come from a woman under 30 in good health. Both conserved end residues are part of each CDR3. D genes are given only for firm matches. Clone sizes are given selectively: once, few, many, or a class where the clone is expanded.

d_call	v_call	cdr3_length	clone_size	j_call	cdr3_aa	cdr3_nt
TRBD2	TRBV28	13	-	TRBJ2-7	CASRPAGGDEQYF	TGTGCCAGCAGACCAGCGGGGGGCGACGAGCAGTACTTC
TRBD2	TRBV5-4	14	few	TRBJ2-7	CASSLAGGGAEQYF	TGTGCCAGCAGCTTGGCGGGCGGGGGGGCCGAGCAGTACTTC
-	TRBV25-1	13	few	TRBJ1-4	CASRPTGNEKLFF	TGTGCCAGTCGCCCTACGGGTAATGAAAAACTGTTTTTT
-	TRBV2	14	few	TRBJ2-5	CASREGTPQETQYF	TGTGCCAGCAGAGAAGGGACACCCCAAGAGACCCAGTACTTC
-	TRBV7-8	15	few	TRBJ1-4	CASRSPGGGNEKLFF	TGTGCCAGCAGGTCCCCGGGCGGAGGGAATGAAAAACTGTTTTTT
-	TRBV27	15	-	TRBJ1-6	CASTSMGGYNSPLHF	TGTGCCAGCACCTCCATGGGGGGATATAATTCACCCCTCCACTTT
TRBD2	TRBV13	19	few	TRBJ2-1	CASSLVEGLAGGGVNEQFF	TGTGCCAGCAGCTTAGTTGAAGGACTAGCGGGAGGCGGTGTAAATGAGCAGTTCTTC
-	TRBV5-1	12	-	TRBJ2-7	CASSSERYEQYF	TGCGCCAGCAGCTCCGAGCGCTACGAGCAGTACTTC
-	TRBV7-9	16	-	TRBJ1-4	CASSLRRSSTNEKLFF	TGTGCCAGCAGCTTACGAAGGAGTAGTACTAATGAAAAACTGTTTTTT
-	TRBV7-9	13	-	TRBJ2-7	CASSLGKTYEQYF	TGTGCCAGCAGCTTGGGCAAGACCTACGAGCAGTACTTC
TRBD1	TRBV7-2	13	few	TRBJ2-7	CASSLGTGYEQYF	TGTGCCAGCAGCTTAGGGACAGGCTACGAGCAGTACTTC
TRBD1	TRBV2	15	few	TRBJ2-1	CASVRDRSSYNEQFF	TGTGCCAGCGTCCGGGACAGGAGCTCCTACAATGAGCAGTTCTTC
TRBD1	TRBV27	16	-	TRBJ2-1	CASSLSFGQGGNEQFF	TGTGCCAGCAGTTTATCATTCGGACAGGGGGGCAATGAGCAGTTCTTC
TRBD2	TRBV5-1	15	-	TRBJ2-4	CASSFSGGAKNIQYF	TGCGCCAGCAGCTTTAGCGGGGGGGCCAAAAACATTCAGTACTTC
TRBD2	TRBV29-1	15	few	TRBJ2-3	CSVEIAGGGTDTQYF	TGCAGCGTTGAAATAGCGGGAGGGGGCACAGATACGCAGTATTTT
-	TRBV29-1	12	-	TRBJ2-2	CSVAVNTGELFF	TGCAGCGTTGCGGTTAACACCGGGGAGCTGTTTTTT
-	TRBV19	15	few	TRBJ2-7	CASSRSDGSSYEQYF	TGTGCCAGTAGTCGATCAGACGGGTCCTCCTACGAGCAGTACTTC
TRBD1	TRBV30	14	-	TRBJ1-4	CAWRWTGANEKLFF	TGTGCCTGGAGATGGACAGGCGCTAATGAAAAACTGTTTTTT
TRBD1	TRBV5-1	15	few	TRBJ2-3	CASSLSGQGRDTQYF	TGCGCCAGCAGCTTGAGCGGACAGGGGAGGGATACGCAGTATTTT
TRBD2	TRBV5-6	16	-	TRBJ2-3	CASSQRLAGTSDTQYF	TGTGCCAGCAGCCAACGACTAGCGGGGACATCAGATACGCAGTATTTT
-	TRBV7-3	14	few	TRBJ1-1	CASSFTWRDTEAFF	TGTGCCAGCAGCTTTACCTGGAGAGACACTGAAGCTTTCTTT
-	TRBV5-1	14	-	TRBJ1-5	CASSLGGSNQPQHF	TGCGCCAGCAGCTTAGGGGGTAGCAATCAGCCCCAGCATTTT
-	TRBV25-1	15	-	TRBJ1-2	CASSSDQGFNYGYTF	TGTGCCAGCAGCTCCGATCAGGGTTTTAACTATGGCTACACCTTC
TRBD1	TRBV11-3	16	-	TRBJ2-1	CASSPSPGQQHNEQFF	TGTGCCAGCAGCCCCTCCCCGGGACAGCAACACAATGAGCAGTTCTTC
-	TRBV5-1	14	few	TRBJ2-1	CASSEARGSNEQFF	TGCGCCAGTTCAGAAGCTCGGGGGAGCAATGAGCAGTTCTTC
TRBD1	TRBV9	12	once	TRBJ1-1	CASSGDRGMAFF	TGTGCCAGCAGCGGGGACAGAGGGATGGCTTTCTTT
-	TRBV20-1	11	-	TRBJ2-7	CSARRAGGQYF	TGCAGTGCTCGCAGGGCCGGTGGGCAGTACTTC
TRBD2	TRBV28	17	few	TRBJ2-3	CASSLLGTGRASDTQYF	TGTGCCAGCAGTTTGTTAGGGACGGGGAGGGCCTCAGATACGCAGTATTTT
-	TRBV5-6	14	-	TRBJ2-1	CASSSQGTYNEQFF	TGTGCCAGCAGCTCACAGGGCACCTACAATGAGCAGTTCTTC